This T cell receptor beta chain was observed in a study of T and B cells in COVID-19 patients. Study details: COVID-19 patients gave peripheral blood either during active infection or after recovery. Overall study findings and caveats: Few blood samples existed from mildly ill patients during symptoms or early in severe cases. There were approximately 2,500 TCR clusters exclusive to the recovered cohort, 31 with low generation probability. Patients with COVID-19 reportedly showed strongly skewed T cell receptor beta variable and joining gene usage.

Per the germline V gene, CDR1 is SGHTA and CDR2 is FQGNSA. CDR3 size: 14 residues. Trimming cost V 3 bases and J 5 bases; bases outside gene matches: 3. About this clonotype: Its specificity is not known.

TRB rearrangements were amplified by multiplex PCR with BIOMED2 TRB-A/B primers. Each CDR3 protein gets one entry after TCRdb re-called the multiplex PCR reads with MiXCR. The sample yields about 20,000 distinct CDR3 sequences, under 30% seen once. TRB was amplified from about 260-540 ng of blood genomic DNA. This clonotype originated in a human donor who had recovered from COVID-19. The chain recombines TRBV7-2 with TRBJ2-7; 11 bases line up with TRBD2. Specimen: blood. The DNA for the CDR3 is TGTGCCAGCAGCTTTAGCGGGAGGGGCGACGAGCAGTACTTC. It translates to CASSFSGRGDEQYF.